The 17 T cell receptor beta chains presented below share a single source sample, sequenced in a study of T cells in Graves' hyperthyroidism and ophthalmopathy. The TCR beta CDR3 regions underwent amplification using RNA transcripts as the source. The study used the HTBI primer set for a first-round RT-PCR of the TCR CDR3. MiXCR, run by TCRdb on the multiplex PCR reads, gives a single entry per CDR3 protein. The sample records fewer than 450,000 distinct CDR3 sequences, about 15% being singletons. The sequenced material came from blood. These receptors all come from a woman in her twenties or thirties with Graves' hyperthyroidism that later progressed to Graves' ophthalmopathy.

This rearrangement joins TRBV14 to TRBJ1-1; no clear D gene. With 4 bases removed from V and 6 bases from J, the gap between germline ends came to 12 bases. Germline CDR1 and CDR2: SGHDN and FVKESK. CDR3 length equals 13 residues. The chain's CDR3 is CASSPYGRAEAFF. In nucleotides, the CDR3 is TGTGCCAGCAGCCCATATGGACGGGCTGAAGCTTTCTTT.

This clonotype was counted ten times or more. The V gene is TRBV20-1, the J gene TRBJ1-5, with 8 bases that match TRBD1. V shed 3 bases and J 7 bases; nucleotides not matched to a gene: 8. CDR3 length equals 14 residues. Germline CDR1 DFQATT, CDR2 SNEGSKA (reference sequence). The CDR3 here is CSASGGRGPQPQHF. The CDR3, as DNA: TGCAGTGCTAGTGGGGGCAGGGGGCCGCAGCCCCAGCATTTT.

CDR3 in DNA: TGTGCCAGCAGCTTAGGGGCGGGCTTCACAGATACGCAGTATTTT. Translation gives CASSLGAGFTDTQYF. The chain couples TRBV11-1 to TRBJ2-3, with D perhaps matching TRBD2 (5 bases). This CDR3 is 15 amino acids long. Germline CDR1 reads SGHAT; CDR2 reads FQDESV (reference sequence). V lost 1 base and J lost 2, with 10 bases in between.

This clonotype has ten or more counts. The chain links TRBV11-2 to TRBJ2-5, with D hard to call. Germline loops: CDR1 SGHAT, CDR2 FQNNGV. The CDR3 consists of 15 residues. The V end lost 1 base, the J end lost 2 bases, and 11 bases lay between the germline ends. CDR3 nucleotide sequence: TGTGCCAGCAGCTTAGTGTACGGCAGTCAAGAGACCCAGTACTTC. It encodes CASSLVYGSQETQYF.

About this clonotype itself: The junction does not match germline at one end; this may be a read error. This sequence joins TRBV20-1 and TRBJ1-6; maybe TRBD1 (5 bases). Per the germline V gene, CDR1 is DFQATT and CDR2 is SNEGSKA (reference sequence). This CDR3 comprises 11 residues. The CDR3: CSAGEVRGLHF. As DNA, the CDR3 is TGCAGTGCTGGAGAGGTCCGGGGGCTCCACTTT.

The chain uses TRBV2 and TRBJ2-2, with D unresolved. The germline V and J ends were trimmed by 3 bases and 5 bases, with 10 bases remaining between them. CDR3 length equals 14 residues. The germline V gene has CDR1 SNHLY and CDR2 FYNNEI. CDR3 residues: CASSDSRFTGELFF. The CDR3 DNA sequence: TGTGCCAGCAGTGATAGCAGGTTTACCGGGGAGCTGTTTTTT.

The J gene is TRBJ1-4, the V gene TRBV2; no definite D call. CDR1 SNHLY and CDR2 FYNNEI come from the germline V gene. CDR3 length: 15 amino acids. Trimming shortened V by 8 bases and J by 0 bases, and 13 bases separated the two germline ends. CDR3 residues: CASRPGEATNEKLFF. DNA of the CDR3: TGTGCCAGCCGACCCGGGGAGGCAACTAATGAAAAACTGTTTTTT.

V and J are TRBV7-6 and TRBJ1-5; D remains ambiguous. This CDR3 is 18 amino acids long. Trimming removed 5 bases at V and 3 bases at J, with 23 bases between. Looked up from germline, CDR1 is SGHVS and CDR2 is FNYEAQ. For the CDR3, the DNA is TGTGCCAGCAGCCTCCTACCCCCGGAAAGGGCCTCCAATCAGCCCCAGCATTTT. Translating gives CASSLLPPERASNQPQHF.

This clonotype was recorded at least ten times. V and J are TRBV20-1 and TRBJ1-2; D is uncertain. The V end was cut by 6 bases, the J end by 6 bases, with 5 bases between. This CDR3 is built from 9 residues. Germline V gene sequence: CDR1 DFQATT, CDR2 SNEGSKA (reference sequence). The CDR3 here is CSAKDGYTF. CDR3 nucleotides: TGCAGTGCCAAAGATGGCTACACCTTC.

This clonotype was observed many times. The CDR3 spells CASSGDITYEQYF. Here the CDR3 DNA reads TGCGCCAGCAGCGGGGACATAACCTACGAGCAGTACTTC. V and J are TRBV5-1 and TRBJ2-7, with D possibly being TRBD1 (6 bases). CDR3 length: 13 residues. V was trimmed by 4 bases and J by 2 bases, leaving 10 bases between them. Germline CDR1 reads SGHRS; CDR2 reads YFSETQ.

The sample holds a few counts of this clonotype. The chain carries TRBV7-9 and TRBJ2-5, with 7 bases aligning to TRBD1. With 4 bases clipped from V and 2 bases from J, the junction kept 10 bases outside the gene matches. CDR1 and CDR2 from the germline V gene are SEHNR and FQNEAQ (reference sequence). This CDR3 is built from 16 residues. This CDR3 is CASSSNRGWGQETQYF. CDR3 coding DNA: TGTGCCAGCAGCTCCAACAGGGGTTGGGGGCAAGAGACCCAGTACTTC.

The chain employs TRBV29-1 and TRBJ1-6, with 8 bases that match TRBD1. CDR1 SQVTM and CDR2 ANQGSEA come from the germline V gene. The length of the CDR3 is 18 residues. Germline trimming cut 6 bases from V and 2 bases from J; bases unmatched to any gene: 15. The CDR3 nucleotides read TGCAGCGTCGCCGCGGGTCGGACAGGGTGGACCTATAATTCACCCCTCCACTTT. It is translated as CSVAAGRTGWTYNSPLHF.

In its sample, this clonotype was seen many times. As DNA, the CDR3 is TGTGCCAGCAGTTGGGGACGGGTACGGGCAAGAGAAAACGAGCAGTACTTC. Amino acids: CASSWGRVRARENEQYF. The rearrangement uses TRBV28 and TRBJ2-7; D might be TRBD1 or TRBD2, each matching 5 bases. The CDR3 runs 17 residues. In germline, CDR1 is MDHEN, CDR2 SYDVKM. The V gene lost 4 bases and the J gene lost 5 bases, with 24 bases spanning the gap.

There are many counts of this clonotype. The chain carries TRBV6-1 and TRBJ2-2, with TRBD2 matching 15 bases. The CDR3 extends over 17 amino acids. The junction had 6 bases not matched to a gene; V was cut back by 6 bases and J by 4 bases. Germline V gene sequence: CDR1 MNHNS, CDR2 SASEGT. The DNA of the CDR3 is TGTGCCAGCAGCGGGACTAGCGGGGGGCGACGCACCGGGGAGCTGTTTTTT. It encodes CASSGTSGGRRTGELFF.

This clonotype was seen a handful of times. The chain carries TRBV27 and TRBJ1-5; D ambiguous. Germline V gene data show CDR1 as MNHEY and CDR2 as SMNVEV (reference sequence). The CDR3 has 14 residues. V was cut by 7 bases and J by 0 bases, with 10 bases left in between. This chain's CDR3 is CASMIRYSNQPQHF. CDR3 bases: TGTGCCAGCATGATCAGATATAGCAATCAGCCCCAGCATTTT.

This clonotype was observed a handful of times. The chain joins TRBV6-5 to TRBJ2-7; D ambiguous. With 0 bases removed from V and 2 bases from J, the gap between germline ends came to 8 bases. From germline, CDR1 is MNHEY and CDR2 SVGAGI. CDR3 length equals 14 residues. DNA for the CDR3: TGTGCCAGCAGTTACTCTGGCGGAACCTACGAGCAGTACTTC. Its translation is CASSYSGGTYEQYF.

The chain's CDR3 is CSARVEGWGSNSPLHF. The DNA of the CDR3 is TGCAGTGCTAGAGTAGAGGGTTGGGGCTCTAATTCACCCCTCCACTTT. The chain couples TRBV20-1 to TRBJ1-6; D is possibly TRBD1 (5 bases). The V gene lost 1 base and the J gene lost 6 bases, with 16 bases spanning the gap. From germline, CDR1 is DFQATT and CDR2 SNEGSKA (reference sequence). The CDR3 is 16 residues long.